This TCR beta chain was captured by sequencing in a study of T cell clonotyping in hematopoietic cell transplantation. Turning to this clone: Its antigen is not known.

CDR1 is SGHNT, CDR2 YYREEE, per germline (reference sequence). Trimming left V 4 bases short and J 7 bases short, with 20 bases between. This CDR3 spans 15 amino acids. The time point denotes: recipient sample about 28 days before transplant, after cytoreduction. Assay: immunoSEQ multiplex PCR; the TCRdb copy retains only in-frame clones and omits some. The table lists tens of thousands of clones, 90% to 97% of them singletons, with 1.5% to 2% in the top ten. The study, taken as a whole, reports: Recipient TCR diversity dropped after transplant; expanded clonotypes rose from day 30 to 180. Graft donor and pretransplant recipient Inverse Simpson Index values predicted broader posttransplant TCR diversity. CD4 and CD8 repertoire contributions could not be separated without sorting.

Sequenced material: peripheral blood mononuclear cells, taken before stem cell transplant. The TCR originated in a woman aged 45-59 years with acute myeloid leukemia. Some clones in this sample may be carry-over from other donors' samples. The rearrangement joins TRBV5-4 to TRBJ1-1, with D perhaps matching TRBD1 (6 bases). CDR3: CASSLGAGTSREAFF. The CDR3 region has the DNA TGTGCCAGCAGCCTGGGGGCCGGGACCTCTCGTGAAGCTTTCTTT.